The T cell receptor (beta chain) under discussion was sequenced for a study of blood T cell repertoires in COVID-19. The wider study: Samples came from the United States, Italy and Spain, spanning acute and convalescent COVID-19. Sample material is recorded as cDNA or gDNA derived from T cells, B-cell-depleted T cells, or PBMCs.

This CDR3 has 15 amino acids. The ends were cut back, 3 bases at V and 4 bases at J, with 12 bases in the middle. Germline V lookup: CDR1 SEHNR, CDR2 FQNEAQ (reference sequence). Authors' processing steps: Researchers report that nucleated cell counts were estimated from reference gene primer amplification. Generated by immunoSEQ multiplex PCR, the TCRdb table keeps only in-frame clones and is missing some. V, J and clone size are those of that table, while D and trimming were read from the DNA. The sample contains under 300,000 clones, roughly 88% of which appear only once. The rearrangement uses TRBV7-9 and TRBJ1-4; D gene ambiguous. The clonotype originates from a middle-aged woman who had recovered from COVID-19. The sequenced sample was peripheral blood. CDR3 in amino acids: CASSFTDGFNEKLFF. CDR3 coding DNA: TGTGCCAGCAGCTTTACAGACGGATTTAATGAAAAACTGTTTTTT.